This entry concerns a single T cell receptor beta chain. It lacks a known antigen. Per-base quality was not reported, and no clone a single base away is much larger than it. The data were obtained in a study of blood T cell repertoires in COVID-19 (TCRdb year 2020). At the level of the whole study: Samples from collaborators originated in the United States, Italy and Spain and spanned both the acute and convalescent phases of COVID-19. The material from the prospective study consisted of cDNA or gDNA derived from T cells, B-cell-depleted T cells, or PBMCs. Deeply sampled blood TCRbeta repertoires from subjects exposed to, actively infected with, or recovered from COVID-19 were included in the dataset. The repertoires were made available in a free public database intended to serve as a resource for research on the immune response to SARS-CoV-2. The samples were drawn from the first 160 participants of the ongoing ImmuneRACE study and from over a thousand subjects provided by 6 global collaborators. A de-identified subject ID, COVID-19 status, age in years and sex were almost always included in the sample metadata. Where available, HLA class I and class II types were obtained from metadata supplied by the sample provider rather than from assay-based typing.

CDR3 length: 14 amino acids, cysteine to phenylalanine. Only the CDR3 DNA stays, 42 bases, in frame from base 1. V trim: 6 bases; J trim: 3 bases; unmatched bases: 6. The germline V gene encodes CDR1 SGHTA and CDR2 FQGNSA. On the study overall, not on this receptor specifically: Clinical and demographic metadata were provided uncurated, with the amount varying by source and participant.

Enrolling through a virtual design, the prospective study's participants ranged in age from roughly 18 to 100 years and lived across 24 United States geographic areas. Cohort assignment in the prospective study relied on participant-reported clinical history from a screening survey and a study questionnaire. Each participant in the prospective study had whole blood, serum and a nasopharyngeal or oropharyngeal swab collected by mobile phlebotomists. Additional blood draws and questionnaires over an approximately two-month period could optionally be provided by prospective study participants. Blood samples from the prospective study were shipped frozen or at room temperature prior to DNA extraction. The immunoSEQ Assay, a bias-controlled multiplex PCR, was used to amplify TCRbeta CDR3 regions from genomic DNA. Under the source paper's analysis protocol: Within the assay, amplification of reference gene primers was used to estimate how many nucleated cells each sample contained. Sequence reads were collapsed and filtered to measure the absolute abundance of every unique TCRbeta CDR3 rearrangement. For each sample, productive Simpson clonality was calculated as the square root of Simpson's diversity index across productive rearrangements. What TCRdb holds here is the immuneACCESS table cut down to in-frame rearrangements. Part of the clones is not present; checked against another copy, under half of the missing clones reflect an unresolved V gene, and the others are unexplained. The DNA was the basis for D and trimming; V, J and clone size are from that table. The table for this sample lists about 440,000 clones; nearly 90% of them were counted only once. Under 2% of the sample is taken by the ten largest.

Sequenced sample: PBMCs or T cells enriched from blood (not recorded which). The receptor was derived from a woman in her late teens or twenties with acute COVID-19. The rearranged chain carries TRBV7-2 and TRBJ2-5, and 8 junctional nucleotides match TRBD1. The CDR3 reads CASRRTGNEETQYF. Here is the DNA: TGTGCCAGCAGACGGACAGGGAATGAAGAGACCCAGTACTTC.